These 18 T cell receptor beta chains originate from one sample sequenced in a study of response to subunit inactivated influenza vaccine. TCRdb independently ran MiXCR on the RT-PCR reads; one entry per CDR3 protein. The sample holds hundreds of thousands of distinct CDR3 sequences, around 20% seen once. The starting material was PBMCs from blood, obtained less than 6 days after vaccination. The receptors originated from a middle-aged man who received an inactivated influenza vaccine.

This clonotype was recorded many times. At one end, the junction sequence differs from germline, possibly due to a read error. V is TRBV7-9 and J is TRBJ2-7, with D possibly TRBD2 on 6 matching bases. This CDR3 has 13 residues. Germline CDR1 reads SEHNR; CDR2 reads FQNEAQ (reference sequence). The CDR3 sequence: CASSLARGYEQYF. In DNA form, the CDR3 reads TGTGCCAGCAGTTTAGCGCGGGGCTACGAGCAGTACTTC.

The chain employs TRBV7-8 and TRBJ2-5, with a weak D call TRBD2 (5 bases). The V end lost 4 bases, the J end lost 2 bases, and 8 bases lay between the germline ends. The CDR3 consists of 13 residues. Germline lookup yields CDR1 SGHVS and CDR2 FQNEAQ. The CDR3 DNA sequence: TGTGCCAGCAGCTACGAGGGACAAGAGACCCAGTACTTC. Its protein is CASSYEGQETQYF. The full variable domain, with the rest looked up from reference TRBV7-8 and TRBJ2-5, is GAGVSQSPRYKVAKRGQDVALRCDPISGHVSLFWYQQALGQGPEFLTYFQNEAQLDKSGLPSDRFFAERPEGSVSTLKIQRTQQEDSAVYLCASSYEGQETQYFGPGTRLLVL.

This clonotype was counted once. The chain uses TRBV4-2 and TRBJ1-2; TRBD1 matches at 11 bases. With 5 bases clipped from V and 6 bases from J, the junction kept 8 bases outside the gene matches. Germline CDR1 is LGHNA and CDR2 is YNFKEQ. The CDR3 contains 15 residues. The CDR3: CASSLWRGQGDGYTF. The DNA of the CDR3 is TGTGCCAGCAGCTTATGGCGGGGACAGGGGGATGGCTACACCTTC.

In its sample, this clonotype was seen many times. The chain carries TRBV5-1 and TRBJ2-1; D ambiguous. The CDR3 extends over 15 amino acids. Trimming pared 4 bases from V and 1 base from J, leaving 12 bases between. Germline V gene data show CDR1 as SGHRS and CDR2 as YFSETQ. The CDR3 is CASSLQTLSYNEQFF. CDR3 DNA sequence: TGCGCCAGCAGCCTCCAGACTCTTTCCTACAATGAGCAGTTCTTC.

The chain joins TRBV3-1 to TRBJ1-1; D is undetermined. The CDR3 sequence is 13 residues long. Germline V lookup: CDR1 LGHDT, CDR2 YNNKEL (reference sequence). The ends were cut back, 6 bases at V and 3 bases at J, with 11 bases in the middle. DNA for the CDR3: TGTGCCAGCAGGAAAGAGGCCCACACTGAAGCTTTCTTT. Amino acids: CASRKEAHTEAFF.

The chain is built from TRBV7-6 and TRBJ2-3; the match to TRBD1 covers 7 bases. Germline V lookup: CDR1 SGHVS, CDR2 FNYEAQ. The CDR3 sequence is 15 residues long. V trimming: 5 bases; J trimming: 2 bases; junction bases outside the gene matches: 7. The CDR3 is CASSLTGFHTDTQYF. The CDR3 nucleotides read TGTGCCAGCAGCCTGACAGGGTTCCACACAGATACGCAGTATTTT.

This clonotype has more than one count but fewer than ten. The chain has TRBV7-9 and TRBJ1-3; weak D call: TRBD1 (6 bases). Germline assignment: CDR1 SEHNR and CDR2 FQNEAQ (reference sequence). CDR3 length equals 14 residues. The germline V and J ends were trimmed by 3 bases and 4 bases, with 10 bases remaining between them. CDR3 residues: CASSFTGFGNTIYF. CDR3 nucleotides: TGTGCCAGCAGCTTTACAGGGTTCGGAAACACCATATATTTT.

In this sample, this clonotype turned up a few times. The gene calls are TRBV11-1 and TRBJ2-7; 10 bases fit TRBD2. V gave up 5 bases and J gave up 4 bases; unmatched junction bases: 17. CDR1 is SGHAT, CDR2 FQDESV, per germline (reference sequence). The CDR3 runs 18 residues. The CDR3 sequence: CASSPWASGSPERYEQYF. Here the CDR3 DNA reads TGTGCCAGCAGCCCCTGGGCTAGCGGGAGCCCCGAAAGATACGAGCAGTACTTC.

The chain joins TRBV7-8 to TRBJ2-7, with D unclear. The V gene lost 1 base and the J gene lost 6 bases, with 16 bases spanning the gap. In germline, CDR1 is SGHVS, CDR2 FQNEAQ. This CDR3 has 15 amino acids. The CDR3 DNA sequence: TGTGCCAGCAGCTTAGTTTCATGGCCCGAGGCCGAGCAGTACTTC. It codes for CASSLVSWPEAEQYF.

This clonotype was picked up a small number of times. The genes are TRBV20-1 and TRBJ2-7, with D tentatively TRBD1 (5 bases). Germline-derived CDR1 and CDR2 are DFQATT and SNEGSKA (reference sequence). Between the trimmed V and J ends, which lost 0 bases and 11 bases, there was a span of 11 bases. The CDR3 extends over 11 amino acids. The CDR3 bases are TGCAGTGCTAGAGATGACAGAAGAGAGTACTTC. It is translated as CSARDDRREYF.

This clonotype was counted between two and nine times. The chain recombines TRBV7-9 with TRBJ2-7; tentative D call: TRBD2 (6 bases). The ends were cut back, 1 base at V and 0 bases at J, with 16 bases in the middle. Per germline, CDR1 SEHNR and CDR2 FQNEAQ (reference sequence). The CDR3 runs 17 residues. The CDR3 spells CASSLVAGTSSSYEQYF. The DNA for the CDR3 is TGTGCCAGCAGCTTAGTTGCCGGGACTTCAAGCTCCTACGAGCAGTACTTC.

As DNA, the CDR3 is TGCAGTGCTAACACTAAAGAGACCCAGTACTTC. This encodes CSANTKETQYF. The genes are TRBV20-1 and TRBJ2-5, with D unresolved. V was shortened by 4 bases and J by 3 bases, with 6 bases between the two germline ends. CDR3 length equals 11 residues. Germline V lookup: CDR1 DFQATT, CDR2 SNEGSKA (reference sequence).

The chain couples TRBV12-3 or TRBV12-4 to TRBJ1-1, with D perhaps TRBD1 (6 bases). The CDR3 consists of 13 residues. V lost 2 bases to trimming and J lost 8 bases, with 12 bases between them. The CDR3 DNA follows: TGTGCCAGCAGTTTAAAGGGGGGTGCCGAAGCTTTCTTT. This encodes CASSLKGGAEAFF.

This clonotype was observed a handful of times. The chain joins TRBV20-1 to TRBJ2-3; no reliable D call. The CDR3 sequence is 14 residues long. Trimming left V 3 bases short and J 2 bases short, with 12 bases between. Germline V gives CDR1 DFQATT, CDR2 SNEGSKA (reference sequence). The CDR3 is CSARPAKTTDTQYF. The CDR3 nucleotides read TGCAGTGCTAGGCCAGCGAAAACCACAGATACGCAGTATTTT.

This clonotype occurred a few times. This rearrangement joins TRBV7-9 to TRBJ2-3, with D possibly matching TRBD2 (7 bases). The CDR3 has 17 residues. The V and J ends lost 6 bases and 3 bases respectively, with 22 bases between them. Germline V gene sequence: CDR1 SEHNR, CDR2 FQNEAQ (reference sequence). Here the CDR3 reads CASSHPRGRGTTDTQYF. The CDR3, as DNA: TGTGCCAGCAGTCATCCCCGGGGGAGGGGGACTACAGATACGCAGTATTTT. Filled out from reference TRBV7-9 and TRBJ2-3, the complete variable domain reads DTGVSQNPRHKITKRGQNVTFRCDPISEHNRLYWYRQTLGQGPEFLTYFQNEAQLEKSRLLSDRFSAERPKGSFSTLEIQRTEQGDSAMYLCASSHPRGRGTTDTQYFGPGTRLTVL.

This chain uses TRBV7-9 with TRBJ2-1; D remains unclear. V lost 5 bases, J lost 6 bases, and 17 bases lay in between. CDR3 length equals 15 residues. Per germline, CDR1 SEHNR and CDR2 FQNEAQ (reference sequence). CDR3 sequence reads: CASSPYRVPTNEQFF. CDR3 nucleotides: TGTGCCAGCAGCCCCTATAGGGTTCCGACCAATGAGCAGTTCTTC.

This clonotype has only a few counts. V usage is TRBV7-2 and J usage is TRBJ2-7; tentatively, D is TRBD1 (6 bases). The CDR3 has 14 residues. Germline V CDR1 and CDR2: SGHTA, FQGNSA. V dropped 5 bases and J dropped 4 bases, with 15 bases sitting between them. CDR3 residues: CASSRVVGGYEQYF. The CDR3 DNA follows: TGTGCCAGCAGCCGAGTCGTAGGGGGATACGAGCAGTACTTC.

This clonotype occurred a few times. The chain carries TRBV4-2 and TRBJ2-5; maybe TRBD2 (7 bases). The CDR3 sequence is 17 residues long. V was shortened by 0 bases and J by 5 bases, with 19 bases between the two germline ends. The V gene's germline CDR1 is LGHNA and CDR2 YNFKEQ. The CDR3 sequence is CASSQDQARTGGETQYF. DNA for the CDR3: TGTGCCAGCAGCCAAGATCAGGCCCGCACGGGGGGCGAGACCCAGTACTTC.